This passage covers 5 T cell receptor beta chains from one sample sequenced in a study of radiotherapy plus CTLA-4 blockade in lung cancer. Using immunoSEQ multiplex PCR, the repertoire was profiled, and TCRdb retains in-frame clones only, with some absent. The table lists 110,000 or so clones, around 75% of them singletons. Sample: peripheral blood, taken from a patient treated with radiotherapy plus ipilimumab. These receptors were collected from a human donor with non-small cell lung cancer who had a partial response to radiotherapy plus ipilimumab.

CDR3 DNA sequence: TGCAGCGTTGAAGATCCCTATACGAACACTGAAGCTTTCTTT. It is translated as CSVEDPYTNTEAFF. This chain links TRBV29-1 with TRBJ1-1; D unclear. CDR1 is SQVTM and CDR2 is ANQGSEA in the germline V gene. The CDR3 is made up of 14 amino acids. V lost 0 bases and J lost 1, with 9 bases in between.

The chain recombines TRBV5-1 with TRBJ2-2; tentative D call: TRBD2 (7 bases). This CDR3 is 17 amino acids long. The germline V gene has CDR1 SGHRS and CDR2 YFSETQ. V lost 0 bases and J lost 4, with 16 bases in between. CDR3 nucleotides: TGCGCCAGCAGCTTGGCTTCTAGCGGAGGGGGCACCGGGGAGCTGTTTTTT. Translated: CASSLASSGGGTGELFF. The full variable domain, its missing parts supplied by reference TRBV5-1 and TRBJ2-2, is KAGVTQTPRYLIKTRGQQVTLSCSPISGHRSVSWYQQTPGQGLQFLFEYFSETQRNKGNFPGRFSGRQFSNSRSEMNVSTLELGDSALYLCASSLASSGGGTGELFFGEGSRLTVL.

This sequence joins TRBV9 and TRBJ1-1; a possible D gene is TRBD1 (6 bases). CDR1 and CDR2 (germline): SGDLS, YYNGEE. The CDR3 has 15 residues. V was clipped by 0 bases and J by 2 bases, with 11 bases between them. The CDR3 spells CASSVDVRGNTEAFF. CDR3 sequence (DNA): TGTGCCAGCAGCGTAGATGTCAGGGGAAACACTGAAGCTTTCTTT.

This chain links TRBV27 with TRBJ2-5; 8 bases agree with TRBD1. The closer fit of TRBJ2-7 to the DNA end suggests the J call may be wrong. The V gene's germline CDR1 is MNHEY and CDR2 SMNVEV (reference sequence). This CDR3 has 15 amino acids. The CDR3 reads CASSLSRTGTYEQYF. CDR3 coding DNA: TGTGCCAGCAGTTTATCGCGGACAGGGACCTACGAGCAGTACTTC.

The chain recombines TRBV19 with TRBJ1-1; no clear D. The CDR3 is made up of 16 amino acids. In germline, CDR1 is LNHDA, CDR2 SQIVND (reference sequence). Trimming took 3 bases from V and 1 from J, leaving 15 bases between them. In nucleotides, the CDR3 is TGTGCCAGTAGTATGGGAGGGCCTGGGAAGAACACTGAAGCTTTCTTT. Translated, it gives CASSMGGPGKNTEAFF.